These T cell receptor beta chains were read from a single sample in a study of T cells expressing NK-cell markers. TCRdb re-called the 5' RACE reads; every CDR3 protein appears as one record, without DNA. The listing contains under 600,000 distinct CDR3 sequences. Sequenced input: blood T cells: a sorted CD56 or NKG2C T cell subset, CD4+ or CD8+ T cells, or bulk PBMC T cells (not recorded which). The source of these receptors is a woman in her fifties or sixties in good health. Each CDR3 is given with its conserved first and last residue.

j_call v_call cdr3_aa
TRBJ2-3 TRBV6-6 CASSYSAGIDTQYF
TRBJ2-1 TRBV9 CASSPQGLVLDEQFF
TRBJ2-5 TRBV20-1 CSAQEGLARGTQYF
TRBJ2-3 TRBV6-5 CASSTGGVSTDTQYF
TRBJ2-1 TRBV2 CASSARLAGWNEQFF
TRBJ1-4 TRBV7-9 CASTTIEKKLFF
TRBJ2-2 TRBV24-1 CATSDPGTALANTGELFF
TRBJ2-5 TRBV29-1 CSVEPRLAWETQYF
TRBJ1-2 TRBV5-1 CASSLLPGQGDYGYTF
TRBJ2-1 TRBV29-1 CSVSAGVATYNEQFF
TRBJ2-5 TRBV11-2 CASSSGPQETQYF
TRBJ2-1 TRBV2 CASSASSQLYNEQFF
TRBJ1-2 TRBV6-2/TRBV6-3 CASQMDSNYGYTF
TRBJ2-1 TRBV28 CASRPLGSGRSYNEQFF
TRBJ2-1 TRBV5-6 CASIESPLTYNEQFF
TRBJ2-1 TRBV10-3 CAIRSGTNYNEQFF
TRBJ1-1 TRBV6-1 CASTERRSEAFF
TRBJ2-3 TRBV12-3/TRBV12-4 CASSTSGSYGTDREYF
TRBJ2-3 TRBV7-2 CASSPDPRITDTQYF
TRBJ1-2 TRBV25-1 CASSGPDIGYGYTF
TRBJ2-5 TRBV5-1 CASSSGAQGPYQETQYF
TRBJ2-2 TRBV12-3/TRBV12-4 CASSLAAGELFF
TRBJ2-7 TRBV27 CASSLLTGTGYSSYEQYF
TRBJ2-2 TRBV7-9 CASTRGIIGELFF
TRBJ1-4 TRBV6-6 CASSYSGAPGATNEKLFF
TRBJ1-1 TRBV5-1 CASSGGPGLHTEAFF
TRBJ1-5 TRBV28 CASSLKSWDSDQPQHF
TRBJ2-2 TRBV9 CASSVVAGGELFF
TRBJ2-2 TRBV6-1 CAAGLSGRGRSKTGELFF
TRBJ2-1 TRBV11-2 CASSLDPGRGDEQFF
TRBJ2-4 TRBV7-6 CASSPIRGGKNIQYF
TRBJ2-2 TRBV20-1 CSARTWTGELFF
TRBJ2-1 TRBV7-9 CASSPGTQQRMFDEQFF
TRBJ2-1 TRBV1 CTSSPSGGPSLGNEQFF
TRBJ1-4 TRBV20-1 CSAQEPYRDRGLLRNEKLFF
TRBJ2-4 TRBV20-1 CSARDRDILAKNIQYF
TRBJ2-2 TRBV6-1 CATRLASNTGELFF
TRBJ2-7 TRBV5-1 CASSQGPGLAGRYF
TRBJ2-7 TRBV6-2/TRBV6-3 CASSYLRQFYEQYF
TRBJ2-1 TRBV5-1 CASSRSGVNYNEQFF
TRBJ1-2 TRBV27 CASSPDDPNYGYTF
TRBJ2-6 TRBV6-4 CASSQGGLRPGANVLTF
TRBJ2-7 TRBV4-1 CASSQIPTGSAYEQYF
TRBJ2-1 TRBV12-3/TRBV12-4 CASSSRVAVSYNEQFF
TRBJ2-4 TRBV29-1 CSVGIAKNIQYF
TRBJ1-1 TRBV15 CATSRDNDREAFF
TRBJ2-5 TRBV29-1 CSVEGRRFGGETQYF
TRBJ2-2 TRBV9 CASSVGRTGDTGELFF
TRBJ1-2 TRBV20-1 CSARDEHPLRGYTF
TRBJ2-3 TRBV27 CASNRVLGDGTQYF
TRBJ2-1 TRBV12-3/TRBV12-4 CASRAVGSSYNEQFF
TRBJ2-1 TRBV6-1 CASVLRGRINEQFF
TRBJ2-5 TRBV3-1 CASSQRGWALETQYF
TRBJ1-2 TRBV19 CASEPGQDRSGYTF
TRBJ2-5 TRBV6-6 CASSSPQGGQETQYF
TRBJ2-1 TRBV7-8 CASSPEDRAHNEQFF